This TCR beta chain appears in the sequencing data of a study of blood T cell repertoires in COVID-19. Overall study context: Acute-phase and convalescent COVID-19 samples originated in the United States, Italy and Spain. Sources were T cells, B-cell-depleted T cells, or PBMCs; the material itself was cDNA or gDNA.

As processed by the authors: The assay estimated nucleated cells by amplifying reference gene primers. Assay: immunoSEQ multiplex PCR; the TCRdb copy retains only in-frame clones and omits some. V and J calls and clone size are copied from that table; D and trimming were computed from the DNA. The sample carries some 200,000 clones, about nine tenths recorded once. Germline V gene sequence: CDR1 SNHLY, CDR2 FYNNEI. This CDR3 comprises 12 residues. V dropped 8 bases and J dropped 5 bases, with 12 bases sitting between them. Material for sequencing was peripheral blood. The receptor was isolated from a woman aged 50 to 65 with acute or convalescent COVID-19. The J gene is TRBJ2-5, the V gene TRBV2; D is ambiguous. The CDR3 DNA sequence: TGTGCCAGCCGCCTTGCCGGGGAGACCCAGTACTTC. It yields the protein CASRLAGETQYF.